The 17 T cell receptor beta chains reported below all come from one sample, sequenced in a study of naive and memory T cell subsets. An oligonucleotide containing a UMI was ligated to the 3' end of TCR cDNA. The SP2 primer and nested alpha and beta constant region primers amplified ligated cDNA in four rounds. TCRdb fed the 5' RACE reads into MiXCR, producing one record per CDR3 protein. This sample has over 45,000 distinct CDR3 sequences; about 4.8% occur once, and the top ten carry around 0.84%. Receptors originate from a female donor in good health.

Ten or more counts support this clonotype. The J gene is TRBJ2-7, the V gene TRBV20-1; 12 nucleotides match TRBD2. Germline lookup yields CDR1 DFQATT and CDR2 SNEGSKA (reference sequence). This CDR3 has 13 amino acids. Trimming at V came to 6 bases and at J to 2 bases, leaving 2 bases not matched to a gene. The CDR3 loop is CSATSGRTYEQYF. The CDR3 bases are TGCAGTGCCACTAGCGGGAGGACCTACGAGCAGTACTTC.

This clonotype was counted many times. This CDR3 reads CASSRLLRGISYNEQFF. CDR3 bases: TGTGCCAGTTCGCGACTCCTCCGCGGGATTTCCTACAATGAGCAGTTCTTC. The chain employs TRBV19 and TRBJ2-1; tentatively, D is TRBD2 (6 bases). CDR1 and CDR2 (germline): LNHDA, SQIVND (reference sequence). Trimming left V 8 bases short and J 1 base short, with 21 bases between. This CDR3 is 17 amino acids long.

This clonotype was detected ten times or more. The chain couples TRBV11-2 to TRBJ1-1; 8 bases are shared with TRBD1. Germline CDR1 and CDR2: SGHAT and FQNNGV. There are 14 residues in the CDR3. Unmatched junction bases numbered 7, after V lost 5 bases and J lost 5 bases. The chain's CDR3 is CASSGQGGRTEAFF. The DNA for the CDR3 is TGTGCCAGCAGCGGACAGGGAGGGAGGACTGAAGCTTTCTTT.

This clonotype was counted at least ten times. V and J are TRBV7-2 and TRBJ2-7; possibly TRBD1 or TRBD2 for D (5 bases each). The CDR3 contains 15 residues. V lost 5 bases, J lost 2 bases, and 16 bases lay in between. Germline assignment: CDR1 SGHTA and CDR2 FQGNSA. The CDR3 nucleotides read TGTGCCAGCAGCCGGGTGGCAGGGACGACCTACGAGCAGTACTTC. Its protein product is CASSRVAGTTYEQYF.

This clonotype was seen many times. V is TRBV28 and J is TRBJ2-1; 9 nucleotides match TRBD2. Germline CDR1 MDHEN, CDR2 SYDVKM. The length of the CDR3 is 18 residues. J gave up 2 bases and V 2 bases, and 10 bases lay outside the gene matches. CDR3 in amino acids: CASSLVSGRGGTYNEQFF. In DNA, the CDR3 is TGTGCCAGCAGTTTAGTTAGCGGGAGAGGGGGAACCTACAATGAGCAGTTCTTC.

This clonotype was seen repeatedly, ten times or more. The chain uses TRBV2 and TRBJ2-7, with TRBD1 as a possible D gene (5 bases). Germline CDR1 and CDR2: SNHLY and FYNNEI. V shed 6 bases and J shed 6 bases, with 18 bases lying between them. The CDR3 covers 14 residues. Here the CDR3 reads CASRVLDKPGEQYF. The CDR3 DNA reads TGTGCCAGCAGGGTACTGGACAAACCAGGCGAGCAGTACTTC.

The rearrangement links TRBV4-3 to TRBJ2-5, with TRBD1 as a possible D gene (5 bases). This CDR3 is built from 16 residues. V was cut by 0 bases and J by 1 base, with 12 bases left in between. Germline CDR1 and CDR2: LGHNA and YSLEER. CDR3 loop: CASSQEGEGVQETQYF. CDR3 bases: TGCGCCAGCAGCCAAGAGGGTGAAGGGGTCCAAGAGACCCAGTACTTC.

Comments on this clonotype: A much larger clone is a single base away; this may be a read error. CDR3 in DNA: TGTGCCAGCAGTTTGATTAGCGGGAGGGCAACCTATACGCAGTATTTT. This codes for CASSLISGRATYTQYF. The V and J genes are TRBV6-5 and TRBJ2-3; 11 nucleotides line up with TRBD2. The CDR3 has 16 amino acids. Germline-derived CDR1 and CDR2 are MNHEY and SVGAGI. V dropped 4 bases and J dropped 7; count of bases not matched to a gene: 10.

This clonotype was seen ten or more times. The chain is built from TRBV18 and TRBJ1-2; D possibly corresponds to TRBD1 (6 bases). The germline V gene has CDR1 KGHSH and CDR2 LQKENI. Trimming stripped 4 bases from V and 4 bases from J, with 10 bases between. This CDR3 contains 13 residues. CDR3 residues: CASSQGVLYGYTF. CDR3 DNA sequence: TGTGCCAGCTCACAGGGGGTCCTCTATGGCTACACCTTC.

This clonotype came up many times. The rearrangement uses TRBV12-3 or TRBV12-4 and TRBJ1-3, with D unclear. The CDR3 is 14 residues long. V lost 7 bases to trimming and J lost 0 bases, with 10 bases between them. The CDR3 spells CASTWTISGNTIYF. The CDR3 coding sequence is TGTGCCAGCACCTGGACCATCTCTGGAAACACCATATATTTT.

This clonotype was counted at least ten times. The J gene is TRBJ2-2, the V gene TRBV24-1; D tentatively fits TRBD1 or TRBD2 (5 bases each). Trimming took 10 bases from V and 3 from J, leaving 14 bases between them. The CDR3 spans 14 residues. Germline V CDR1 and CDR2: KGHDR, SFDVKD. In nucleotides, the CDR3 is TGTGCCACGAGGGGACGGGTCCACACCGGGGAGCTGTTTTTT. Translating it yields CATRGRVHTGELFF.

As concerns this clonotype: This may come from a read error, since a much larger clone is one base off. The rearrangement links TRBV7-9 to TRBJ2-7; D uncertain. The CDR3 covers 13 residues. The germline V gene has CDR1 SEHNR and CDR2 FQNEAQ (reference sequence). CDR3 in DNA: TGTACCAGCAGCTTGCAAGGGCTTGGGGAGCAGTACTTC. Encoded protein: CTSSLQGLGEQYF. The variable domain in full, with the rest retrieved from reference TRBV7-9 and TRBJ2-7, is DTGVSQNPRHKITKRGQNVTFRCDPISEHNRLYWYRQTLGQGPEFLTYFQNEAQLEKSRLLSDRFSAERPKGSFSTLEIQRTEQGDSAMYLCTSSLQGLGEQYFGPGTRLTVT.

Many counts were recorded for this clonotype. CDR3 residues: CARSRPTNNEQFF. The CDR3 DNA reads as TGTGCCCGGTCCCGGCCGACGAACAATGAGCAGTTCTTC. The chain has TRBV30 and TRBJ2-1; D remains unclear. V lost 8 bases and J 5 bases, leaving 16 bases between the germline ends. This CDR3 region has 13 residues. Germline CDR1 GTSNPN, CDR2 SVGIG (reference sequence). Full variable domain (rest looked up from reference TRBV30 and TRBJ2-1): SQTIHQWPATLVQPVGSPLSLECTVEGTSNPNLYWYRQAAGRGLQLLFYSVGIGQISSEVPQNLSASRPQDRQFILSSKKLLLSDSGFYLCARSRPTNNEQFFGPGTRLTVL.

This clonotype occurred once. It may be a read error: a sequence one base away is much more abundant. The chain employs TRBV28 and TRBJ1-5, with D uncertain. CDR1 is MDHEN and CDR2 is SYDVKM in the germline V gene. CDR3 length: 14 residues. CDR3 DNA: TGTGCCAGCAATTTAGGAGGTCACCTTCAGCCCCAGCATTTT. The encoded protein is CASNLGGHLQPQHF. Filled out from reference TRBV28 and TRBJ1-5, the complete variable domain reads DVKVTQSSRYLVKRTGEKVFLECVQDMDHENMFWYRQDPGLGLRLIYFSYDVKMKEKGDIPEGYSVSREKKERFSLILESASTNQTSMYLCASNLGGHLQPQHFGDGTRLSIL.

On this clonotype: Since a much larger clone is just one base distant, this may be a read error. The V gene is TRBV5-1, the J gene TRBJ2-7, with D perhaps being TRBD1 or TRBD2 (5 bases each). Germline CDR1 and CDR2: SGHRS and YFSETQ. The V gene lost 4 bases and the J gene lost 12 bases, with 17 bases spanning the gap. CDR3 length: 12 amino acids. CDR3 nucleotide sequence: TGCGCCAGCAGCATCGGGACGGAAATTAGGTACTTC. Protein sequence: CASSIGTEIRYF.

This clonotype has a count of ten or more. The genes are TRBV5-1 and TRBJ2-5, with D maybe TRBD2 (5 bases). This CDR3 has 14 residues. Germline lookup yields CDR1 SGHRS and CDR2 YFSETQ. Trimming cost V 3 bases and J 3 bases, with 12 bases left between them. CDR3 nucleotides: TGCGCCAGCAGCTCCGCCCGGGGAGAAGAGACCCAGTACTTC. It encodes CASSSARGEETQYF. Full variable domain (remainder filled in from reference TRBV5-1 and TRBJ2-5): KAGVTQTPRYLIKTRGQQVTLSCSPISGHRSVSWYQQTPGQGLQFLFEYFSETQRNKGNFPGRFSGRQFSNSRSEMNVSTLELGDSALYLCASSSARGEETQYFGPGTRLLVL.

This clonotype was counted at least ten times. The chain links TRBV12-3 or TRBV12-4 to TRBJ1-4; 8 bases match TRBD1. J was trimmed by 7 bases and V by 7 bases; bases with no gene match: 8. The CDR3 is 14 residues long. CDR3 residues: CASTMDRVAEKLFF. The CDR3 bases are TGTGCCAGCACCATGGACAGGGTGGCTGAAAAACTGTTTTTT.